This T cell receptor beta chain was sequenced for a study of T cell responses to AZD1222 COVID-19 vaccine. Study-level points and caveats: Regions 160-218 and 743-854 dominated among vaccine-associated CD4 TCRs spanning spike.

Profiled with immunoSEQ multiplex PCR; TCRdb holds only in-frame clones, not every one. This table has approximately 90,000 clones, 65% to 90% appearing once. This CDR3 has 13 amino acids. The trim removed 8 bases at V and 0 bases at J, leaving 3 bases unmatched. Germline V lookup: CDR1 MDHEN, CDR2 SYDVKM. In regard to this clone: The antigen remains undetermined.

This clonotype was sampled from an adult in good health. This sample comprised peripheral blood, obtained on day 0 of AZD1222 vaccination. J is TRBJ1-1 and V is TRBV28; 7 bases line up with TRBD1. CDR3 DNA sequence: TGTGCCAGCTTGGGACAGATGAACACTGAAGCTTTCTTT. The encoded protein is CASLGQMNTEAFF.